The clone carrying this TCR beta chain was counted between two and nine times. What it binds is unknown. The data are from a study of CD8 T cells in ankylosing spondylitis. Findings and limits, study-wide: Significant enrichment of disease-linked clones was reportedly seen in matched ankylosing spondylitis synovial fluid. The study identified a TCR beta motif of about eight highly homologous variants that appeared characteristic of ankylosing spondylitis blood. Some of the motif variants had earlier been found in reactive arthritis patients' fluid and blood.

The CDR3 sequence is 15 residues long. Trimming stripped 2 bases from V and 2 bases from J, with 11 bases between. Germline V gene lookup returns CDR1 MGHRA and CDR2 YSYEKL. Preparation of TCR beta libraries was done by quantitative 5'-RACE with molecular barcodes. TCRdb used MiXCR to reprocess the 5' RACE reads, holding one entry per CDR3 protein. The repertoire holds almost 400,000 distinct CDR3 sequences, with approximately 20% as singletons. The chain carries TRBV4-1 and TRBJ2-3, with D hard to call. What was sequenced was blood, either unsorted or a sorted T cell fraction (not recorded which). The origin of this receptor is a male donor with ankylosing spondylitis. Here the CDR3 reads CASSQLLTLTDTQYF. The CDR3 region has the DNA TGCGCCAGCAGCCAACTACTGACCCTCACAGATACGCAGTATTTT.